This is a list of T cell receptor beta chains from one sample in a study of shared clonotypes between healthy human individuals. TCRdb's copy holds only in-frame clones and misses some; the assay was immunoSEQ multiplex PCR. The data contain about 2,200,000 clones, about 93% of them singletons. The sequenced sample was naive CD8+ T cells from PBMCs. These receptors all stem from a young man in good health. Some clones in this sample may be carry-over from other donors' samples. CDR3s include the opening cysteine and the closing phenylalanine or tryptophan. The order of the fields is D gene, J gene, clone size, V gene, CDR3 protein, CDR3 DNA. D genes are given only for firm matches. Size values are once, few and many counts, or a class for expanded clones, and some rows have none.

d_call: TRBD1; j_call: TRBJ1-2; clone_size: NA; v_call: TRBV4-1; cdr3_aa: CASNQLETGGWYGYTF; cdr3_nt: TGCGCCAGCAACCAACTGGAGACAGGGGGCTGGTATGGCTACACCTTC
d_call: NA; j_call: TRBJ2-7; clone_size: NA; v_call: TRBV2; cdr3_aa: CARRDNSYEQYF; cdr3_nt: TGTGCCAGAAGGGACAACTCCTACGAGCAGTACTTC
d_call: NA; j_call: TRBJ2-2; clone_size: NA; v_call: TRBV7-8; cdr3_aa: CASSFRIRDTGELFF; cdr3_nt: TGTGCCAGCAGCTTTAGGATCCGGGACACCGGGGAGCTGTTTTTT
d_call: NA; j_call: TRBJ2-6; clone_size: NA; v_call: TRBV25-1; cdr3_aa: CASSDFTGLDSGANVLTF; cdr3_nt: TGTGCCAGCAGTGATTTCACGGGTCTTGACTCTGGGGCCAACGTCCTGACTTTC
d_call: TRBD1; j_call: TRBJ1-3; clone_size: NA; v_call: TRBV27; cdr3_aa: CASSSRQGSSGNTIYF; cdr3_nt: TGTGCCAGCAGTTCCCGACAGGGCAGCTCTGGAAACACCATATATTTT
d_call: NA; j_call: TRBJ1-1; clone_size: few; v_call: TRBV2; cdr3_aa: CASSEKRGNTEAFF; cdr3_nt: TGTGCCAGCAGTGAAAAAAGAGGGAACACTGAAGCTTTCTTT
d_call: NA; j_call: TRBJ1-2; clone_size: few; v_call: TRBV27; cdr3_aa: CASSLYAGHYGYTF; cdr3_nt: TGTGCCAGCAGTTTGTATGCAGGGCACTATGGCTACACCTTC
d_call: NA; j_call: TRBJ1-1; clone_size: few; v_call: TRBV6-5; cdr3_aa: CASSKGISNTEAFF; cdr3_nt: TGTGCCAGCAGTAAGGGTATCTCGAACACTGAAGCTTTCTTT
d_call: TRBD2; j_call: TRBJ2-1; clone_size: once; v_call: TRBV11-2; cdr3_aa: CASRWGLAMYNEQFF; cdr3_nt: TGTGCCAGCAGGTGGGGACTAGCGATGTACAATGAGCAGTTCTTC
d_call: TRBD2; j_call: TRBJ2-7; clone_size: NA; v_call: TRBV5-1; cdr3_aa: CASSLWLAGGSYEQYF; cdr3_nt: TGCGCCAGCAGCTTGTGGCTAGCGGGAGGGTCCTACGAGCAGTACTTC
d_call: NA; j_call: TRBJ2-3; clone_size: NA; v_call: TRBV27; cdr3_aa: CASSLARGSDTQYF; cdr3_nt: TGTGCCAGCAGTTTAGCCCGGGGGTCAGATACGCAGTATTTT
d_call: NA; j_call: TRBJ2-1; clone_size: NA; v_call: TRBV7-9; cdr3_aa: CASSLYWSTDNEQFF; cdr3_nt: TGTGCCAGCAGCTTATATTGGTCAACGGACAATGAGCAGTTCTTC
d_call: NA; j_call: TRBJ1-5; clone_size: NA; v_call: TRBV27; cdr3_aa: CASGWYSNQPQHF; cdr3_nt: TGTGCCAGCGGTTGGTATAGCAATCAGCCCCAGCATTTT
d_call: NA; j_call: TRBJ2-1; clone_size: NA; v_call: TRBV9; cdr3_aa: CASRSMGRDEQFF; cdr3_nt: TGTGCCAGCAGAAGTATGGGGCGGGATGAGCAGTTCTTC
d_call: TRBD2; j_call: TRBJ2-2; clone_size: NA; v_call: TRBV27; cdr3_aa: CASRLAGLSGELFF; cdr3_nt: TGTGCCAGCCGACTAGCGGGACTCTCCGGGGAGCTGTTTTTT
d_call: TRBD2; j_call: TRBJ2-5; clone_size: NA; v_call: TRBV27; cdr3_aa: CASSLGGSGETQYF; cdr3_nt: TGTGCCAGCAGTTTAGGCGGGAGTGGGGAGACCCAGTACTTC
d_call: NA; j_call: TRBJ2-1; clone_size: NA; v_call: TRBV27; cdr3_aa: CASSLGVSSYNEQFF; cdr3_nt: TGTGCCAGCAGCTTAGGTGTTAGCTCCTACAATGAGCAGTTCTTC
d_call: NA; j_call: TRBJ1-2; clone_size: NA; v_call: TRBV4-2; cdr3_aa: CASSQDRPGAYGYTF; cdr3_nt: TGTGCCAGCAGCCAAGATCGTCCGGGGGCCTATGGCTACACCTTC
d_call: TRBD1; j_call: TRBJ2-1; clone_size: NA; v_call: TRBV2; cdr3_aa: CASGTAYNEQFF; cdr3_nt: TGTGCCTCGGGGACAGCATACAATGAGCAGTTCTTC
d_call: NA; j_call: TRBJ2-7; clone_size: NA; v_call: TRBV4-1; cdr3_aa: CASSLRVGLPLYEQYF; cdr3_nt: TGCGCCAGCAGCCTCAGGGTTGGCCTCCCCCTCTACGAGCAGTACTTC
d_call: NA; j_call: TRBJ2-1; clone_size: NA; v_call: TRBV27; cdr3_aa: CASSGSPGVPYNEQFF; cdr3_nt: TGTGCCAGCAGTGGATCCCCGGGGGTTCCTTACAATGAGCAGTTCTTC
d_call: TRBD2; j_call: TRBJ2-7; clone_size: NA; v_call: TRBV4-1; cdr3_aa: CASSPMTSGRANGAYEQYF; cdr3_nt: TGCGCCAGCAGCCCGATGACTAGCGGGAGGGCCAATGGGGCCTACGAGCAGTACTTC
d_call: NA; j_call: TRBJ2-1; clone_size: once; v_call: TRBV28; cdr3_aa: CASSYYLDIPYNEQFF; cdr3_nt: TGTGCCAGCAGTTATTACTTAGACATCCCCTACAATGAGCAGTTCTTC
d_call: NA; j_call: TRBJ2-5; clone_size: NA; v_call: TRBV7-8; cdr3_aa: CASSSPGGRETQYF; cdr3_nt: TGTGCCAGCAGCTCCCCTGGGGGCAGGGAGACCCAGTACTTC
d_call: NA; j_call: TRBJ2-3; clone_size: once; v_call: TRBV7-9; cdr3_aa: CASSPPVVSTDTQYF; cdr3_nt: TGTGCCAGCAGCCCGCCAGTCGTGAGCACAGATACGCAGTATTTT
d_call: NA; j_call: TRBJ2-7; clone_size: NA; v_call: TRBV25-1; cdr3_aa: CASSDLSYEQYF; cdr3_nt: TGTGCCAGCAGTGACCTATCCTACGAGCAGTACTTC
d_call: NA; j_call: TRBJ1-5; clone_size: NA; v_call: TRBV15; cdr3_aa: CATSRATGPSNQPQHF; cdr3_nt: TGTGCCACCAGCAGAGCTACGGGACCTAGCAATCAGCCCCAGCATTTT
d_call: NA; j_call: TRBJ2-1; clone_size: NA; v_call: TRBV5-1; cdr3_aa: CASSSGVREQFF; cdr3_nt: TGCGCCAGCAGCTCGGGAGTACGGGAGCAGTTCTTC
d_call: NA; j_call: TRBJ2-1; clone_size: NA; v_call: TRBV27; cdr3_aa: CASSSSVHEQFF; cdr3_nt: TGTGCCAGCAGTAGCTCAGTCCATGAGCAGTTCTTC
d_call: NA; j_call: TRBJ1-2; clone_size: NA; v_call: TRBV27; cdr3_aa: CASSRHPRDASYTF; cdr3_nt: TGTGCCAGCAGTCGCCACCCCCGGGACGCCAGCTACACCTTC
d_call: NA; j_call: TRBJ2-7; clone_size: NA; v_call: TRBV9; cdr3_aa: CASSSPRGDRPYEQYF; cdr3_nt: TGTGCCAGCAGCTCCCCTCGGGGCGATAGGCCGTACGAGCAGTACTTC
d_call: NA; j_call: TRBJ2-1; clone_size: NA; v_call: TRBV20-1; cdr3_aa: CSARVAYEQFF; cdr3_nt: TGCAGTGCTAGAGTCGCTTATGAGCAGTTCTTC
d_call: TRBD2; j_call: TRBJ2-4; clone_size: NA; v_call: TRBV2; cdr3_aa: CASSEEDPASGELAKNIQYF; cdr3_nt: TGTGCCAGCAGTGAAGAGGACCCGGCTAGCGGGGAACTAGCCAAAAACATTCAGTACTTC
d_call: NA; j_call: TRBJ1-1; clone_size: NA; v_call: TRBV6-6; cdr3_aa: CASSRQLNTEAFF; cdr3_nt: TGTGCCAGCAGCAGACAGTTGAACACTGAAGCTTTCTTT
d_call: NA; j_call: TRBJ2-7; clone_size: NA; v_call: TRBV27; cdr3_aa: CASSLTSRYEQYF; cdr3_nt: TGTGCCAGCAGCCTGACTAGTCGCTACGAGCAGTACTTC
d_call: NA; j_call: TRBJ1-1; clone_size: few; v_call: TRBV9; cdr3_aa: CASSVDANTEAFF; cdr3_nt: TGTGCCAGCAGCGTCGACGCGAACACTGAAGCTTTCTTT
d_call: NA; j_call: TRBJ2-2; clone_size: NA; v_call: TRBV18; cdr3_aa: CASTPRSGSPTGELFF; cdr3_nt: TGTGCCAGCACCCCCCGGTCCGGCAGTCCCACCGGGGAGCTGTTTTTT
d_call: NA; j_call: TRBJ1-1; clone_size: NA; v_call: TRBV5-6; cdr3_aa: CASSLGAGFRTEAFF; cdr3_nt: TGTGCCAGCAGCTTGGGGGCAGGGTTTAGGACTGAAGCTTTCTTT
d_call: TRBD1; j_call: TRBJ2-7; clone_size: NA; v_call: TRBV6-6; cdr3_aa: CASKPIGTVYEQYF; cdr3_nt: TGTGCCAGCAAACCGATAGGGACAGTCTACGAGCAGTACTTC
d_call: NA; j_call: TRBJ1-6; clone_size: NA; v_call: TRBV27; cdr3_aa: CASSLSERTPLHF; cdr3_nt: TGTGCCAGCAGTTTATCGGAGAGAACACCCCTCCACTTT
d_call: TRBD1; j_call: TRBJ2-7; clone_size: once; v_call: TRBV13; cdr3_aa: CASSTSGTGSYEQYF; cdr3_nt: TGTGCCAGCAGCACCTCCGGGACAGGCTCCTACGAGCAGTACTTC
d_call: NA; j_call: TRBJ2-5; clone_size: NA; v_call: TRBV4-1; cdr3_aa: CASSQLPRATQYF; cdr3_nt: TGCGCCAGCAGCCAACTTCCACGGGCGACCCAGTACTTC
d_call: NA; j_call: TRBJ2-3; clone_size: NA; v_call: TRBV9; cdr3_aa: CASSVGGKGDTQYF; cdr3_nt: TGTGCCAGCAGCGTAGGGGGAAAGGGAGATACGCAGTATTTT
d_call: TRBD1; j_call: TRBJ2-7; clone_size: NA; v_call: TRBV4-2; cdr3_aa: CASSQVPGQGVGEQYF; cdr3_nt: TGTGCCAGCAGCCAAGTACCGGGACAGGGGGTAGGAGAGCAGTACTTC
d_call: TRBD1; j_call: TRBJ2-7; clone_size: NA; v_call: TRBV19; cdr3_aa: CASRGTGAKTPYEQYF; cdr3_nt: TGTGCCAGTAGAGGGACAGGGGCCAAAACACCCTACGAGCAGTACTTC
d_call: NA; j_call: TRBJ2-1; clone_size: NA; v_call: TRBV19; cdr3_aa: CASSTEGSSEQFF; cdr3_nt: TGTGCCAGTAGTACGGAGGGTAGTAGTGAGCAGTTCTTC
d_call: NA; j_call: TRBJ1-2; clone_size: NA; v_call: TRBV28; cdr3_aa: CASSQDWGPENYGYTF; cdr3_nt: TGTGCCAGCAGTCAAGATTGGGGTCCTGAGAACTATGGCTACACCTTC
d_call: NA; j_call: TRBJ1-1; clone_size: NA; v_call: TRBV13; cdr3_aa: CASSLTGYYDTEAFF; cdr3_nt: TGTGCCAGCAGCTTAACAGGATATTATGACACTGAAGCTTTCTTT
d_call: TRBD1; j_call: TRBJ2-2; clone_size: NA; v_call: TRBV28; cdr3_aa: CASSLRGGPGELFF; cdr3_nt: TGTGCCAGCAGTTTACGAGGGGGCCCCGGGGAGCTGTTTTTT
d_call: NA; j_call: TRBJ2-7; clone_size: NA; v_call: TRBV14; cdr3_aa: CASSQGGAPSYEQYF; cdr3_nt: TGTGCCAGCAGCCAAGGCGGCGCACCCTCCTACGAGCAGTACTTC
d_call: NA; j_call: TRBJ2-7; clone_size: NA; v_call: TRBV28; cdr3_aa: CASSVQGLSYEQYF; cdr3_nt: TGTGCCAGCAGTGTACAGGGTTTATCCTACGAGCAGTACTTC
d_call: NA; j_call: TRBJ2-7; clone_size: NA; v_call: TRBV5-3; cdr3_aa: CARSCWLSYEQYF; cdr3_nt: TGTGCCAGAAGCTGCTGGCTCTCCTACGAGCAGTACTTC
d_call: NA; j_call: TRBJ1-2; clone_size: NA; v_call: TRBV5-6; cdr3_aa: CASTYLSEYAGYTF; cdr3_nt: TGTGCCAGCACCTATTTATCAGAATACGCTGGCTACACCTTC
d_call: TRBD1; j_call: TRBJ2-7; clone_size: NA; v_call: TRBV19; cdr3_aa: CASRPGQGTYYEQYF; cdr3_nt: TGTGCCAGTCGCCCCGGACAGGGGACCTACTACGAGCAGTACTTC
d_call: TRBD2; j_call: TRBJ2-7; clone_size: NA; v_call: TRBV6-6; cdr3_aa: CASSYSPGRGAYEQYF; cdr3_nt: TGTGCCAGCAGTTACTCACCGGGACGGGGGGCCTACGAGCAGTACTTC